This T cell receptor (beta chain) was sequenced in a study of blood T cell repertoires in COVID-19 (dated by TCRdb to the early 2020s). About the full investigation: Samples covering the acute and convalescent phases of COVID-19 were provided by collaborators in the United States, Italy and Spain. The prospective study material was composed of cDNA or gDNA derived from T cells, B-cell-depleted T cells, or PBMCs. Where HLA class I and class II types were available, the types were taken from metadata supplied by the sample provider, not from assay-based typing. The dataset comprised deeply sampled blood TCRbeta repertoires from subjects exposed to, actively infected with, or recovered from COVID-19. The samples were drawn from two sources: the first 160 participants of the ongoing ImmuneRACE study, and some 1,300 subjects contributed by 6 global collaborators. The sample metadata nearly always contained a de-identified subject ID, COVID-19 status, age in years and sex. The repertoires were released in a freely available public database meant as a resource for research on the immune response to SARS-CoV-2. Results the study describes overall, beyond this receptor: How much clinical and demographic metadata was included differed by source and by participant, and the metadata was provided uncurated.

The immunoSEQ Assay, a bias-controlled multiplex PCR, was used to amplify TCRbeta CDR3 regions from genomic DNA. As for the original processing: Within the assay, amplification of reference gene primers was used to estimate how many nucleated cells each sample contained. Sequence reads were collapsed and filtered to measure the absolute abundance of every unique TCRbeta CDR3 rearrangement. For each sample, productive Simpson clonality was calculated as the square root of Simpson's diversity index across productive rearrangements. TCRdb mirrors the immuneACCESS table, restricted to in-frame sequences. Some clones are absent from its copies; in checked studies, under half trace to an unresolved V gene, and the reason for the others is unknown. The V and J calls and clone size were taken over from that table, and D and trimming were inferred from the DNA. The sample has approximately 77,000 clones on record, 80% of them singletons. Jointly, the top ten make up less than 6% of the sample.

CDR1 and CDR2 are drawn from the germline V gene (reference sequence): LNHDA, SQIVND. Between the V and J ends, shortened by 0 bases and 5 bases respectively, the junction contains 13 bases. The CDR3 sequence holds 15 residues, the cysteine and phenylalanine included. The kept DNA is CDR3 alone, 45 bases in frame from the first base. Collaborating institutions collected whole blood in K2EDTA tubes following their own protocols. For TCRbeta analysis, collaborator samples were shipped as frozen whole blood, as isolated PBMCs, or as DNA extracted from either sample type. Concerning this clone: Its cognate antigen has yet to be identified. No base qualities exist here, and no much larger clone lies one base off it.

This chain joins TRBV19 to TRBJ1-2; D gene: possibly TRBD1, on 6 matching bases. The sample comprised peripheral blood. This clonotype was sampled from a woman in her 70s with acute or convalescent COVID-19. CDR3 loop: CASSIESGRGYGYTF. The sequenced DNA is TGTGCCAGTAGTATAGAGTCGGGCAGGGGTTATGGCTACACCTTC.